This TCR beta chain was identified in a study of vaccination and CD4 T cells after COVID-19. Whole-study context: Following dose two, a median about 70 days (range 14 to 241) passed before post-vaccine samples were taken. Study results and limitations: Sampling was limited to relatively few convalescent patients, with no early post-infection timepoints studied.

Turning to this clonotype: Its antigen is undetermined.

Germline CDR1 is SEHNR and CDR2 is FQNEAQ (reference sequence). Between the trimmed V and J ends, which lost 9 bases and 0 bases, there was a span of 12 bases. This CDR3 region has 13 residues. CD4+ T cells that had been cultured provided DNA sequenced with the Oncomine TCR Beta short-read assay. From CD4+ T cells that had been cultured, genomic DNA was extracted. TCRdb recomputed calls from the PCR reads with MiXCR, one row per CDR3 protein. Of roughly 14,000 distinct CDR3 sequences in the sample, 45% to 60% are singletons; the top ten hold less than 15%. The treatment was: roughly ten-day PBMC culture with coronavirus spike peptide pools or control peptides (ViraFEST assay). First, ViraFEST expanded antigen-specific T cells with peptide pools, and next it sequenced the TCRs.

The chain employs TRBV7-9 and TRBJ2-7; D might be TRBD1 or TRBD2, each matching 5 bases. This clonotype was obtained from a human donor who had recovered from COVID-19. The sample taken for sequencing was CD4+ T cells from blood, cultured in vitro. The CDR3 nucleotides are TGTGCCAGTGTGGGACGCACCTCCTACGAGCAGTACTTC. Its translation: CASVGRTSYEQYF.